This T cell receptor beta chain was captured in a study of cytomegalovirus exposure and HLA in healthy donors (TCRdb year 2017). About the study as a whole: A later analysis indicated that the roughly 120 validation repertoires were generated on the platform also employed for the approximately 690 repertoires of the first cohort. The study was designed to test whether signatures of past pathogen exposure could be identified by cataloging public T cell receptors. To predict cytomegalovirus infection status, the study combined high-throughput TCR immunosequencing, statistical association of individual TCRs with disease status, and machine learning. A separate validation cohort of 100 to 150 different subjects was used in addition to the 666-subject first cohort. What the work shows at the level of the full study, not this receptor alone: A later analysis found that TCRs clustered in the first cohort also tended to co-occur in the approximately 120 validation repertoires, with 90% to 95% of cluster scores above 0. The authors suggested that the approach could potentially be generalized to other disease states and immunological phenotypes. Across donors, most TCR sequences were observed very rarely, whereas some public TCRs were present in many individuals. A few of the identified cytomegalovirus-associated TCR beta chains were confirmed in vitro to be specific for cytomegalovirus antigens. In the study, approximately 160 TCR beta chains were listed as associated with cytomegalovirus. A later analysis lacked HLA typing for the validation cohort, so it scored co-occurrence in that cohort across all 120 or so repertoires. The classifier was reported to diagnose cytomegalovirus status with high specificity and sensitivity in both the original cohort and the validation cohort.

The library was obtained by the immunoSEQ multiplex PCR assay. The authors processed their data as follows. A statistical classification framework was developed to diagnose cytomegalovirus status using the catalog of TCR beta chain sequences. TCRdb obtained this table from immuneACCESS and retained in-frame rearrangements with V and J assigned. These tables miss some clones; where compared with another copy, unresolved V genes account for less than half of the shortfall, and the remainder is unexplained. V and J calls and clone size are those listed in that table; D and trimming were worked out from the DNA. The sample table holds tens of thousands of clones, of which about 93% were seen once. Clones ranked in the top ten supply approximately 2.3% of the sample. Donors formed part of the validation cohort, which comprised 120 subjects and was distinct from the first cohort of some 700 subjects.

For this clone: It lacks a known antigen. No much larger clone exists at a distance of one base, and base qualities are not known.

The junction shows trimming of 3 bases on V and 6 bases on J, and the gene matches do not reach 12 bases of it. From its cysteine to its phenylalanine, the CDR3 spans 18 amino acids. Only the CDR3 DNA is retained, 54 bases long and in frame from the first base. From a lookup of the germline V gene, CDR1 and CDR2 are SGHVS and FQNEAQ. The rearranged chain carries TRBV7-8 and TRBJ2-1; 12 central nucleotides agree with TRBD2. Sequencing input: PBMCs. This sequence originates from a man aged 18 to 35 in good health and CMV-seronegative. The nucleotide sequence reads TGTGCCAGCAGCTTCCGACTAGCGGGAGTTCGGGGGGGCAATGAGCAGTTCTTC. Protein translation: CASSFRLAGVRGGNEQFF.